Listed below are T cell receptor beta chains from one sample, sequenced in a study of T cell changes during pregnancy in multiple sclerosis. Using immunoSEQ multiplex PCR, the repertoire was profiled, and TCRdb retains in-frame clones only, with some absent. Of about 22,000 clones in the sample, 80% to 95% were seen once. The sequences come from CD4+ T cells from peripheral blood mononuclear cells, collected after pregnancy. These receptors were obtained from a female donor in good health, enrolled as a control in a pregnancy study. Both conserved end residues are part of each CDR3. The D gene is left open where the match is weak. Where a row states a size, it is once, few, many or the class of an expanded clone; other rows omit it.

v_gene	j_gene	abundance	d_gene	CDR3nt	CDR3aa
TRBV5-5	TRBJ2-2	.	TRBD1	TGTGCCAGCAGGGGTGGACAGGGGACCGGGGAGCTGTTTTTT	CASRGGQGTGELFF
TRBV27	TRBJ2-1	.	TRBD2	TGTGCCAGCCCCCCAATCCCGGGACTAGAGACCAATGAGCAGTTCTTC	CASPPIPGLETNEQFF
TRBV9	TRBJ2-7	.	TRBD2	TGTGCCAGCAGCCCCGGGGGGGGTAACCCCTACGAGCAGTACTTC	CASSPGGGNPYEQYF
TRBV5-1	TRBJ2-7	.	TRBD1	TGCGCCAGCAGCCCGGACAGGGGCCTCATCTACGAGCAGTACTTC	CASSPDRGLIYEQYF
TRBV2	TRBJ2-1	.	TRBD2	TGTGCCAGCGGAGGCGGGAGCTTGTCAAATGAGCAGTTCTTC	CASGGGSLSNEQFF
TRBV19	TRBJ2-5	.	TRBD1	TGTGCCAGTAGCCGGACAGGGGGATGGGGGACCCAGTACTTC	CASSRTGGWGTQYF
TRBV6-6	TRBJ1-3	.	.	TGTGCCAGCAGTCCCTACAGGGATAGCTCTGGAAACACCATATATTTT	CASSPYRDSSGNTIYF
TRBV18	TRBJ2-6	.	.	TGTGCCAGCTCACCACCTAACGGGGATGGGGCCAACGTCCTGACTTTC	CASSPPNGDGANVLTF
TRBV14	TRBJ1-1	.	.	TGTGCCAGCAGCCAAGTATGGGGGGAGGGGAACACTGAAGCTTTCTTT	CASSQVWGEGNTEAFF
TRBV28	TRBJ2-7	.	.	TGTGCCAGCAGTCGACCTGCCGGGTTCAGCGAGCAGTACTTC	CASSRPAGFSEQYF
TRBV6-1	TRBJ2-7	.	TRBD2	TGTGCCAGCACCCTACTAGCGGGGAGCTCCTACGAGCAGTACTTC	CASTLLAGSSYEQYF
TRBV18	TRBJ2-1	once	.	TGTGCCAGCTCACCAAATCAGGGGAGCTCCTACAATGAGCAGTTCTTC	CASSPNQGSSYNEQFF
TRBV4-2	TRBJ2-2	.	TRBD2	TGTGCCAGCAGCCCAGCGGGGGGGCAGGCCGGGGAGCTGTTTTTT	CASSPAGGQAGELFF
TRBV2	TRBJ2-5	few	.	TGTGCCAGCAGTGCTTCCAAAACCCGAGGGGAGACCCAGTACTTC	CASSASKTRGETQYF
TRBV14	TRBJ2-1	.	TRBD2	TGTGCCAGCAGCCCTGGGACTAGCGGGATCCGCGAGCAGTTCTTC	CASSPGTSGIREQFF
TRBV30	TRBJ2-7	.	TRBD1	TGTGCCTGGACCACCGGGACAGCTACCTACGAGCAGTACTTC	CAWTTGTATYEQYF
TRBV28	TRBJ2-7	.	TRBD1	TGTGCCAGCAGTTTGGGACGTCCAGGGGGCGAGCAGTACTTC	CASSLGRPGGEQYF
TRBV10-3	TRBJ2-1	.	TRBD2	TGTGCCATCAGTGAGCCCCTGAGAGCGGGGGACTACAATGAGCAGTTCTTC	CAISEPLRAGDYNEQFF
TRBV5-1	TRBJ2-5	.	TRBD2	TGCGCCAGCAGCCGAGGAGTAGCGGGGGGGCCCAGAGAGACCCAGTACTTC	CASSRGVAGGPRETQYF
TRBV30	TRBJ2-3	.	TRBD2	TGTGCCTTCCAGCGGGGGGGCACAGATACGCAGTATTTT	CAFQRGGTDTQYF
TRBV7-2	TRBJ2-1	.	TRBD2	TGTGCCAGCAGCCGCAGGGAGGGAGGGGCGGGTGAGCAGTTCTTC	CASSRREGGAGEQFF
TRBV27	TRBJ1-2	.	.	TGTGCCAGCAGTTTACAGGGGCCCTATGGCTACACCTTC	CASSLQGPYGYTF
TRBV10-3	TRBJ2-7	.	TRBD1	TGTGCCATCAGCTTACAGGGGGACTGGGAGCAGTACTTC	CAISLQGDWEQYF
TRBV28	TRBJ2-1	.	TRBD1	TGTGCCAGCAGACCAACAGGGGCCTACAATGAGCAGTTCTTC	CASRPTGAYNEQFF
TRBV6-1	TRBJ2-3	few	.	TGTGCCAGCATCATCACAGATACGCAGTATTTT	CASIITDTQYF
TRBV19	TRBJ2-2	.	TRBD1	TGTGCCAGTAGTAAAACTCAGGGGGTATTAGGAGGGGAGCTGTTTTTT	CASSKTQGVLGGELFF
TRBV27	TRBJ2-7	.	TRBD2	TGTGCCAGCGGGCGTCTAGCGGGAGATCCCTACGAGCAGTACTTC	CASGRLAGDPYEQYF
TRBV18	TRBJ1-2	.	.	TGTGCCAGCTCACCGTACCGGGGGGAACTGCTTGGCTACACCTTC	CASSPYRGELLGYTF
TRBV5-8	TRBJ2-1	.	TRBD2	TGTGCCAGCAGCCTCGGACTAGCGGGGGCCTTCTCCTACAATGAGCAGTTCTTC	CASSLGLAGAFSYNEQFF
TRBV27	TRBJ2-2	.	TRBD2	TGTGCCAGCAGTTTCTGGCTAGCGGGAGTAACCGGGGAGCTGTTTTTT	CASSFWLAGVTGELFF
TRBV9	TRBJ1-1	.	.	TGTGCCAGCAGCGTTAACAGGGAGAACACTGAAGCTTTCTTT	CASSVNRENTEAFF
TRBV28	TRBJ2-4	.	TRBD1	TGTGCCAGCGGACCAACGGGACAGGGATCTGCCAAAAACATTCAGTACTTC	CASGPTGQGSAKNIQYF
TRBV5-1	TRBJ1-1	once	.	TGCGCCAGCAGCTTGCGGGTATCGAACACTGAAGCTTTCTTT	CASSLRVSNTEAFF
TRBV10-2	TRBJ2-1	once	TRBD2	TGCGCCACGAGGGATGGGGGGGGCTCCTACAATGAGCAGTTCTTC	CATRDGGGSYNEQFF
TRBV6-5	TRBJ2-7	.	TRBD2	TGTGCCAGCAGTCTGGGACTAGCGGAAACCTACGAGCAGTACTTC	CASSLGLAETYEQYF
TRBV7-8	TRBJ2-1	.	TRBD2	TGTGCCAGCAGCTGGGGACTAGCTGGCACTGTCTCCTACAATGAGCAGTTCTTC	CASSWGLAGTVSYNEQFF
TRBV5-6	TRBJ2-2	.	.	TGTGCCAGCAGCTTGAGGAGATACACGAACACCGGGGAGCTGTTTTTT	CASSLRRYTNTGELFF
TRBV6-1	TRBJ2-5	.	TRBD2	TGTGCCAGCAGTGTCTCCGGCCGACTAGCGGGGATGGAGACCCAGTACTTC	CASSVSGRLAGMETQYF
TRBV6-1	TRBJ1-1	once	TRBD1	TGTGCCAGCAGTTCACAGGGGGGTACTGAAGCTTTCTTT	CASSSQGGTEAFF
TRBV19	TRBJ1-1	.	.	TGTGCCAGTATTCCGGGACAGAACACTGAAGCTTTCTTT	CASIPGQNTEAFF
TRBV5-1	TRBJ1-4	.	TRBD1	TGCGCCAGCAGCCGAACCCGGGACAGGGGGCGCAGAACTAATGAAAAACTGTTTTTT	CASSRTRDRGRRTNEKLFF
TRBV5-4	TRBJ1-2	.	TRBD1	TGTGCCAGCGGTCCCCGGGACAGGGGAGCTGGCTACACCTTC	CASGPRDRGAGYTF
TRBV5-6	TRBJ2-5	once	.	TGTGCCAGCAGCTTGGCCACAGGGAAGAAGACCCAGTACTTC	CASSLATGKKTQYF
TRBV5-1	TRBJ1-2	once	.	TGCGCCAGCAGCTTGGCTTACAGGATCTATGGCTACACCTTC	CASSLAYRIYGYTF
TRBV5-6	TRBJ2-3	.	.	TGTGCCAGCAGCTTTATGCCACCGGGGGTTAGCACAGATACGCAGTATTTT	CASSFMPPGVSTDTQYF
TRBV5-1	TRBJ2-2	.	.	TGCGCCAGCAGCTTGGATTACTTCGCGAACACCGGGGAGCTGTTTTTT	CASSLDYFANTGELFF
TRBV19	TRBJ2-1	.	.	TGTGCCAGTAGTAAGCTCGACACCGATTCAAGGGAGCAGTTCTTC	CASSKLDTDSREQFF
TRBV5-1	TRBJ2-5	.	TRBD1	TGCGCCAGCAGCTGGTCAGGACAGGGGTTAGAGACCCAGTACTTC	CASSWSGQGLETQYF